Given below is one T cell receptor (beta chain) in context. The target antigen is unknown. As part of sample collection, lesional scalp punch biopsies and peripheral blood were taken from alopecia areata patients. Germline CDR1 SEHNR, CDR2 FQNEAQ (reference sequence). The CDR3 spans 11 residues. V was clipped by 5 bases and J by 3 bases, with 5 bases between them. The sample is drawn from a study of CD8+ T cells in alopecia areata. General study points: Scalp sequencing also captures normal skin's resident alphabeta T cells.

The sequencing template was cDNA reverse transcribed from extracted RNA. TCRdb keeps only in-frame clones here, not all; method: immunoSEQ multiplex PCR. The sample shows around 61,000 clones, more than 40% of them seen only once. The sequence derives from a human donor with alopecia areata. The rearrangement links TRBV7-9 to TRBJ2-7; the D is unclear. The material sequenced was CD8+ T cells sorted from blood, taken at week 0. The CDR3 DNA reads as TGTGCCAGCAGCCCACTCTACGAGCAGTACTTC. This codes for CASSPLYEQYF.